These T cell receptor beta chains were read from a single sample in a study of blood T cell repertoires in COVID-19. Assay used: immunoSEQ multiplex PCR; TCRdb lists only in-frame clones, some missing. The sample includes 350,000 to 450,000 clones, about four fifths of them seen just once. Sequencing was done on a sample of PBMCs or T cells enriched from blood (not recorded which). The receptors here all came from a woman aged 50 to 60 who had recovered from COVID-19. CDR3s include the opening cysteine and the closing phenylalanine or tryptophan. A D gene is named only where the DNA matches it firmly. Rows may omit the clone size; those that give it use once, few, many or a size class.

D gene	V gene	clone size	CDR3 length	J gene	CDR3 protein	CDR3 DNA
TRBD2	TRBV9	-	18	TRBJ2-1	CASSHGTSGSVQGNEQFF	TGTGCCAGCAGCCATGGGACTAGCGGGAGCGTCCAGGGGAATGAGCAGTTCTTC
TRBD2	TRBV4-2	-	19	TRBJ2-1	CASSQVGGSGINSYNEQFF	TGTGCCAGCAGCCAAGTAGGGGGTAGCGGGATAAACTCCTACAATGAGCAGTTCTTC
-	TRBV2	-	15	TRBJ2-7	CASSDRGGAHREQYF	TGTGCCAGCAGTGATAGAGGGGGAGCCCATCGCGAGCAGTACTTC
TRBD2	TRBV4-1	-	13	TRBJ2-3	CASSRAGADTQYF	TGCGCCAGCAGCCGGGCGGGGGCAGATACGCAGTATTTT
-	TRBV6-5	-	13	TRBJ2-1	CASTILAYNEQFF	TGTGCCAGCACCATACTAGCCTACAATGAGCAGTTCTTC
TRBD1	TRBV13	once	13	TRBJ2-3	CASSFGSRDRKYF	TGTGCCAGCAGCTTTGGGTCCCGGGACAGAAAGTATTTT
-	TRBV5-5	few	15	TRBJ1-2	CASSLVKGGGYGYTF	TGTGCCAGCAGCTTGGTAAAGGGAGGTGGCTATGGCTACACCTTC
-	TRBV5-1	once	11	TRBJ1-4	CASRLNEKLFF	TGCGCCAGCCGACTCAATGAAAAACTGTTTTTT
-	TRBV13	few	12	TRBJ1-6	CASSLRRSPLHF	TGTGCCAGCAGCCTACGAAGATCACCCCTCCACTTT
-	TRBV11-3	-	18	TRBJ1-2	CASSPRWEGGSSAYGYTF	TGTGCCAGCAGCCCGCGATGGGAGGGAGGGAGTAGCGCTTATGGCTACACCTTC
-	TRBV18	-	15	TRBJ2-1	CASSPLRDYYNEQFF	TGTGCCAGCTCACCCCTTCGAGACTACTACAATGAGCAGTTCTTC
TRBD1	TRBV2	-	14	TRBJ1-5	CASNRGTSNQPQHF	TGTGCCAGCAACAGGGGAACGTCGAATCAGCCCCAGCATTTT
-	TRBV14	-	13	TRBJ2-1	CASSQDWRGEQFF	TGTGCCAGCAGCCAAGATTGGAGGGGTGAGCAGTTCTTC
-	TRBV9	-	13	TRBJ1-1	CASSPDRGTEAFF	TGTGCCAGCAGTCCCGATAGGGGGACTGAAGCTTTCTTT
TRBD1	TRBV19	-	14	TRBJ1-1	CASSLQGAGTEAFF	TGTGCCAGTAGTTTACAGGGGGCTGGCACTGAAGCTTTCTTT
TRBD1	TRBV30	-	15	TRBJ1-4	CAWGGQGLTNEKLFF	TGTGCCTGGGGGGGACAGGGTCTAACTAATGAAAAACTGTTTTTT
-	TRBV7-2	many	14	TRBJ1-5	CASSLESGNQPQHF	TGTGCCAGCAGCTTAGAATCCGGGAATCAGCCCCAGCATTTT